These T cell receptor beta chains were read from a single sample in a study of blood T cell dynamics during melanoma immunotherapy. Here immunoSEQ multiplex PCR was the method, and the copy in TCRdb shows in-frame clones only, minus some. The sample lists around 4,800 clones, roughly 90% occurring once. The specimen was blood, collected from a patient treated with checkpoint blockade. The receptor source for this set is a human donor with melanoma. CDR3s include the opening cysteine and the closing phenylalanine or tryptophan. The order of the fields is V gene, J gene, CDR3 length, D gene, clone size, CDR3 DNA, CDR3 protein. D genes are given only for firm matches. Part of the rows lack a size; the others show once, few, many or a class for expanded clones.

v_call: TRBV6-1
j_call: TRBJ1-2
cdr3_length: 15
d_call: NA
clone_size: once
cdr3_nt: TGTGCCAGCAGCCCGCAAACCGGGACAATCCATGGCTACACCTTC
cdr3_aa: CASSPQTGTIHGYTF

v_call: TRBV14
j_call: TRBJ1-2
cdr3_length: 15
d_call: NA
clone_size: NA
cdr3_nt: TGTGCCAGCAGCCAAGATTGGGCCAGCAACTATGGCTACACCTTC
cdr3_aa: CASSQDWASNYGYTF

v_call: TRBV11-2
j_call: TRBJ2-3
cdr3_length: 16
d_call: NA
clone_size: NA
cdr3_nt: TGTGCCAGCAGCCCACCCCTAGCAGCAGTCACAGATACGCAGTATTTT
cdr3_aa: CASSPPLAAVTDTQYF

v_call: TRBV6-6
j_call: TRBJ2-3
cdr3_length: 15
d_call: TRBD2
clone_size: NA
cdr3_nt: TGTGCCAGCAGCCCCCATAGCGGGAGCACAGATACGCAGTATTTT
cdr3_aa: CASSPHSGSTDTQYF

v_call: TRBV7-8
j_call: TRBJ1-1
cdr3_length: 13
d_call: NA
clone_size: NA
cdr3_nt: TGTGCCAGCAGACCCCAGATGAACACTGAAGCTTTCTTT
cdr3_aa: CASRPQMNTEAFF

v_call: TRBV30
j_call: TRBJ2-1
cdr3_length: 12
d_call: NA
clone_size: NA
cdr3_nt: TGTGCCTGGAGTGTGGATTGGGATGAGCAGTTCTTC
cdr3_aa: CAWSVDWDEQFF

v_call: TRBV19
j_call: TRBJ2-7
cdr3_length: 14
d_call: TRBD2
clone_size: once
cdr3_nt: TGTGCCAGTAACCCTGGGCGGGAGATTCGGGTGCAGTACTTC
cdr3_aa: CASNPGREIRVQYF

v_call: TRBV7-2
j_call: TRBJ2-1
cdr3_length: 15
d_call: NA
clone_size: once
cdr3_nt: TGTGCCAGCAGCCCACTGGGGGCATCCTACAATGAGCAGTTCTTC
cdr3_aa: CASSPLGASYNEQFF

v_call: TRBV7-8
j_call: TRBJ2-7
cdr3_length: 13
d_call: NA
clone_size: NA
cdr3_nt: TGTGCCAGCAGCGCGGGACCAACCTACGAGCAGTACTTC
cdr3_aa: CASSAGPTYEQYF

v_call: TRBV29-1
j_call: TRBJ2-1
cdr3_length: 10
d_call: TRBD1
clone_size: NA
cdr3_nt: TGCAGCGTTGGGCAGGGGGCCCAGTTCTTC
cdr3_aa: CSVGQGAQFF

v_call: TRBV7-8
j_call: TRBJ2-7
cdr3_length: 12
d_call: NA
clone_size: NA
cdr3_nt: TGTGCCAGCAGCCCGAGCTCCTACGAGCAGTACTTC
cdr3_aa: CASSPSSYEQYF

v_call: TRBV4-3
j_call: TRBJ1-2
cdr3_length: 15
d_call: NA
clone_size: NA
cdr3_nt: TGCGCCAGCAGCCGTTCGGGCAGCCTTAACTATGGCTACACCTTC
cdr3_aa: CASSRSGSLNYGYTF

v_call: TRBV7-3
j_call: TRBJ2-3
cdr3_length: 15
d_call: NA
clone_size: once
cdr3_nt: TGTGCCAGCAGCTTAGGAGGGTGGGGCACAGATACGCAGTATTTT
cdr3_aa: CASSLGGWGTDTQYF